Sequencing of this TCR beta chain was carried out in a study of shared clonotypes between healthy human individuals. Points from the study as a whole: Enrolling few donors narrowed the genetic and exposure-history diversity that was represented.

CD45RA-negative memory and CD45RA+ naive subsets were split from the CD4+ cells. Each PCR replicate from the sorted subsets contained 200 to 250 ng DNA, which is 30,000 or so T cell genomes. This table comes from immunoSEQ multiplex PCR, and its TCRdb copy is limited to in-frame clones, with some not included. The sample lists 650,000 to 800,000 clones, roughly 72% seen once, with over 1.5% in the top ten. This clone was seen a few times. Antigen specificity is unknown. Sample: memory CD4+ T cells sorted from blood. Subset denoted: CD45RA-negative fraction. This receptor was obtained from a woman between 25 and 40 years old in good health.

CDR3 residues: CASTTGLNQPQHF. CDR3 sequence (DNA): TGTGCCAGCACCACAGGGTTGAATCAGCCCCAGCATTTT. The chain employs TRBV6-1 and TRBJ1-5; weak D call: TRBD1 (6 bases). The CDR3 spans 13 residues. CDR1 is MNHNS, CDR2 SASEGT, per germline. With 7 bases removed from V and 4 bases from J, the gap between germline ends came to 11 bases.